This T cell receptor (beta chain) was captured in a study of T cell repertoires in cytomegalovirus infection. The study, taken as a whole, reports: Cumulated frequencies of public TCR beta families served to identify carriers of CMV plus the relevant HLA.

In TCRdb, the reads were re-called with MiXCR into one record per CDR3 protein. The sample includes around 78,000 distinct CDR3 sequences, approximately 42% of them seen just once. The ends were cut back, 1 base at V and 3 bases at J, with 1 base in the middle. In germline, CDR1 is MDHEN, CDR2 SYDVKM. The CDR3 has 12 residues. This clonotype was recorded at least ten times. Its antigen is not identified. The sequence was obtained from a human donor in good health (CMV status not recorded). Some clones in this sample may be carry-over from other donors' samples. The genes are TRBV28 and TRBJ2-1; D is unresolved. This specimen was CD8+ T cells from cultured PBMCs, taken from culture after CMV antigen stimulation. CDR3 DNA sequence: TGTGCCAGCAGTTTATACTACAATGAGCAGTTCTTC. Residues: CASSLYYNEQFF.